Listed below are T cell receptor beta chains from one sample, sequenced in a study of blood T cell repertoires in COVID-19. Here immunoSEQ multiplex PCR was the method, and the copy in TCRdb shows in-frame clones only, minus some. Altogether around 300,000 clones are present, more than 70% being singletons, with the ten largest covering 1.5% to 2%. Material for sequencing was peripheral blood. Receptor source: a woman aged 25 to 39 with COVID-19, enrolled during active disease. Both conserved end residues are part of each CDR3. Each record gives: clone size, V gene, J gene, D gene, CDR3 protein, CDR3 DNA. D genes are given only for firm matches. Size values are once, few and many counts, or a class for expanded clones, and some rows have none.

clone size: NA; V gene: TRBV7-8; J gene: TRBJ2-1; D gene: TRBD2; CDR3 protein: CASSQRLAGAQFF; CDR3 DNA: TGTGCCAGCAGCCAAAGACTAGCGGGGGCACAGTTCTTC
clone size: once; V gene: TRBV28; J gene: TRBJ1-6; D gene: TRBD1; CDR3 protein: CASTPGGMSSYNSPLHF; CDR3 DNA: TGTGCCAGCACACCAGGGGGAATGAGCTCCTATAATTCACCCCTCCACTTT
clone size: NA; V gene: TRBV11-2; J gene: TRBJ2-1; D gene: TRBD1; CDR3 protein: CASSLGPGTAGDEQFF; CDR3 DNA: TGTGCCAGCAGCTTGGGTCCGGGGACAGCAGGCGATGAGCAGTTCTTC
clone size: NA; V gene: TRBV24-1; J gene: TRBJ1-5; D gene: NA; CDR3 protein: CATSGAGSNQPQHF; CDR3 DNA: TGTGCCACCAGTGGGGCCGGAAGCAATCAGCCCCAGCATTTT
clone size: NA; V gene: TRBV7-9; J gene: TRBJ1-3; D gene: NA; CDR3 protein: CAPTGLSGNTIYF; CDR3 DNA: TGTGCCCCTACAGGGCTCTCTGGAAACACCATATATTTT
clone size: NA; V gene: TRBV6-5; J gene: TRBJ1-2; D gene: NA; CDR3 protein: CASSYPDMADGYTF; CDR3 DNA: TGTGCCAGCAGTTACCCCGACATGGCCGATGGCTACACCTTC
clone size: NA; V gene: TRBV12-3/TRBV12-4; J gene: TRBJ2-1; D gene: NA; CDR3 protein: CASSFRYEQFF; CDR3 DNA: TGTGCCAGCAGTTTTCGGTATGAGCAGTTCTTC
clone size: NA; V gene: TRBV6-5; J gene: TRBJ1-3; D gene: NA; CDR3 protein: CASTPDSLSGNTIYF; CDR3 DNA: TGTGCCAGCACTCCAGACAGCCTCTCTGGAAACACCATATATTTT
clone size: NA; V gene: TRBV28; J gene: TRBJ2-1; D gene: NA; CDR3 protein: CASSQHQTYNEQFF; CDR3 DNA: TGTGCCAGCAGTCAACACCAAACCTACAATGAGCAGTTCTTC
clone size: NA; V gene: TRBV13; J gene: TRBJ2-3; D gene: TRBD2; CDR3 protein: CASSLDRGEVEDTQYF; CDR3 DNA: TGTGCCAGCAGCTTAGACCGGGGGGAGGTAGAAGATACGCAGTATTTT
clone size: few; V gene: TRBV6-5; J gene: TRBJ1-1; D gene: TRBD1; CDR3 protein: CASMGDRENTEAFF; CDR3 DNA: TGTGCCAGCATGGGTGACAGGGAGAACACTGAAGCTTTCTTT
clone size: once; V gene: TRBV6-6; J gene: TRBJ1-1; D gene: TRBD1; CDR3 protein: CASSTGQGVGGTEAFF; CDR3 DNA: TGTGCCAGCAGTACGGGACAGGGGGTGGGTGGCACTGAAGCTTTCTTT
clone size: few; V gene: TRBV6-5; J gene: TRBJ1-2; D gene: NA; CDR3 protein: CASSRREGDGYTF; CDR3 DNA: TGTGCCAGCAGCCGCCGAGAGGGGGACGGCTACACCTTC
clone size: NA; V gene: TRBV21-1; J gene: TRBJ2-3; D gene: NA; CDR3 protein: CASSKGQGSTDTQYF; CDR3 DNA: TGTGCCAGCAGCAAAGGACAGGGGAGCACAGATACGCAGTATTTT
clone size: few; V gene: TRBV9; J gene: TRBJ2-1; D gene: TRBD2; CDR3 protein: CASSVGLAGISSYNEQFF; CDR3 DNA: TGTGCCAGCAGCGTGGGACTAGCGGGGATTAGCTCCTACAATGAGCAGTTCTTC
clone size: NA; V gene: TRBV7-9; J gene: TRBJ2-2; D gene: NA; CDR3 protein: CASMSGRGNTGELFF; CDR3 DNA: TGTGCCAGCATGTCTGGGAGAGGGAACACCGGGGAGCTGTTTTTT
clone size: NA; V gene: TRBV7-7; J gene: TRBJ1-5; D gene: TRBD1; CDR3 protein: CASSLSDRGQPQHF; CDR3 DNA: TGTGCCAGCAGCTTATCGGACAGGGGACAGCCCCAGCATTTT
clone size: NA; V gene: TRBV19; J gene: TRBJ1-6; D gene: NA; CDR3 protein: CATRDSLSPLHF; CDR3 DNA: TGTGCCACCCGGGACTCTCTGTCACCCCTCCACTTT
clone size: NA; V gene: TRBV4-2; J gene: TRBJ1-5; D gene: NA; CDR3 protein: CASSQVTGSNQPQHF; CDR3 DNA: TGTGCCAGCAGCCAAGTTACAGGGAGTAATCAGCCCCAGCATTTT
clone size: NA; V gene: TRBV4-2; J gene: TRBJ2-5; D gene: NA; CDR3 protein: CASSQRGSGETQYF; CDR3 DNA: TGTGCCAGCAGCCAAAGAGGGTCGGGGGAGACCCAGTACTTC
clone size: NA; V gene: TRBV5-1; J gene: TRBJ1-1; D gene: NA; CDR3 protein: CASRLGEGGTEAFF; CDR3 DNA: TGCGCCAGCAGATTGGGGGAGGGCGGAACTGAAGCTTTCTTT
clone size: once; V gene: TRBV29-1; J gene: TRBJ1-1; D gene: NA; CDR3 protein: CSVLRALNTEAFF; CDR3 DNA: TGCAGCGTTCTCAGGGCGTTGAACACTGAAGCTTTCTTT
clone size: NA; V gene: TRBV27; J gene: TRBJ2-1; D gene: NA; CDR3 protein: CASSKMSSYNEQFF; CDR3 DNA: TGTGCCAGCAGTAAAATGAGCTCCTACAATGAGCAGTTCTTC
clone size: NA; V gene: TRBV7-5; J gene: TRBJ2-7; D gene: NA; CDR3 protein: CVRNPNRDRGLYEQYF; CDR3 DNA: TGTGTCAGAAACCCTAACCGGGACAGGGGGCTCTACGAGCAGTACTTC
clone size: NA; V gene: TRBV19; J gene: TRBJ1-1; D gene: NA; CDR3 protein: CASSISEGGRTEAFF; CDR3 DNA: TGTGCCAGTAGTATAAGCGAGGGGGGGCGAACTGAAGCTTTCTTT
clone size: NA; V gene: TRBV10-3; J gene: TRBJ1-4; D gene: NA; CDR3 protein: CAISEGQLEKLFF; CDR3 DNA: TGTGCCATCAGTGAGGGGCAGTTGGAAAAACTGTTTTTT
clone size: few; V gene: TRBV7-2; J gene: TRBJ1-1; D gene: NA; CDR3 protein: CASSLQAGSTEAFF; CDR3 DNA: TGTGCCAGCAGCTTACAGGCAGGGTCCACTGAAGCTTTCTTT
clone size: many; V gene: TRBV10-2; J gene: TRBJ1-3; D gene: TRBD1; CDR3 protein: CASTTDGTAGNTIYF; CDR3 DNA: TGCGCCAGCACCACGGACGGGACAGCCGGAAACACCATATATTTT
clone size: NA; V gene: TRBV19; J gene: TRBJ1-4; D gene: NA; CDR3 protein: CASSRGLIGGEKLFF; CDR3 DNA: TGTGCCAGTAGTCGCGGTCTAATCGGAGGTGAAAAACTGTTTTTT
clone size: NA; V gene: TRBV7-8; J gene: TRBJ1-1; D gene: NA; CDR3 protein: CASSLAGVKSEAFF; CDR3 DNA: TGTGCCAGCAGCTTAGCGGGAGTGAAAAGTGAAGCTTTCTTT
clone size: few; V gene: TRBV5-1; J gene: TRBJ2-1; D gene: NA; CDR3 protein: CASGAGNNEQFF; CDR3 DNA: TGCGCCAGCGGTGCCGGGAACAATGAGCAGTTCTTC
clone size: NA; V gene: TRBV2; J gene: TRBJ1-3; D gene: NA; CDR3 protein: CASSAFSRWTASGNTIYF; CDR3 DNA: TGTGCCAGCAGTGCTTTCTCTCGGTGGACAGCTTCTGGAAACACCATATATTTT
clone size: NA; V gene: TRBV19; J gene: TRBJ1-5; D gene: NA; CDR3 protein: CASSMGGIYQPQHF; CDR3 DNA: TGTGCCAGTAGTATGGGAGGGATCTATCAGCCCCAGCATTTT
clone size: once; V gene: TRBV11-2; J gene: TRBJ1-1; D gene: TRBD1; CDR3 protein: CASSAGTVNTEAFF; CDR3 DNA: TGTGCCAGCAGCGCCGGGACAGTGAACACTGAAGCTTTCTTT
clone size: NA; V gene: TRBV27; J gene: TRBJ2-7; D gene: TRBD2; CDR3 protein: CASSWLAGGPRSEQYF; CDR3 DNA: TGTGCCAGCAGTTGGTTAGCGGGGGGGCCTCGTTCGGAGCAGTACTTC
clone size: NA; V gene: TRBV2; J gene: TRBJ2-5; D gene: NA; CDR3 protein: CASSEGLIATGTQYF; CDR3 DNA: TGTGCCAGCAGTGAAGGCCTTATAGCGACGGGGACCCAGTACTTC
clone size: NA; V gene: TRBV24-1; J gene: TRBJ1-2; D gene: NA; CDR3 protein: CATSDSGVGYTF; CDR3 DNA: TGTGCCACCAGTGATTCAGGTGTGGGCTACACCTTC
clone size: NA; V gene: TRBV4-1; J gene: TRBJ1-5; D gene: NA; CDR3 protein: CASSHGQGNQPQHF; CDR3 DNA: TGCGCCAGCAGCCATGGGCAGGGCAATCAGCCCCAGCATTTT
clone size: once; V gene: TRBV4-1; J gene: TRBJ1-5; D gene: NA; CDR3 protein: CASSPWGDDNQPQHF; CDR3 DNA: TGCGCCAGCAGCCCTTGGGGGGACGACAATCAGCCCCAGCATTTT
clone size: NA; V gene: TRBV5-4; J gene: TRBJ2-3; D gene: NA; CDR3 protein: CASSSLGAPDTQYF; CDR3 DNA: TGTGCCAGCAGTTCCCTAGGGGCCCCAGATACGCAGTATTTT
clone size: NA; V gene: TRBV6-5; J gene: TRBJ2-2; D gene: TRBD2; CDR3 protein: CASRKRGGNTGELFF; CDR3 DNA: TGTGCCAGCAGGAAGCGGGGCGGGAACACCGGGGAGCTGTTTTTT
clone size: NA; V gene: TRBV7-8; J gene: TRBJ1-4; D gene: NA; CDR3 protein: CASSLVYQAGEKLFF; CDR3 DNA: TGTGCCAGCAGCTTAGTTTATCAGGCTGGAGAAAAACTGTTTTTT
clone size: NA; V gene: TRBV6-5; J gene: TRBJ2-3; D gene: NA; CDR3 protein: CASSSRGPPDTQYF; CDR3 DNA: TGTGCCAGCAGTTCTAGGGGCCCCCCGGATACGCAGTATTTT
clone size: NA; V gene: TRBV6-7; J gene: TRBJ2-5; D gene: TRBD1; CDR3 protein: CASSYSSGRGQETQYF; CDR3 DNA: TGTGCCAGCAGTTACTCGAGTGGCAGGGGGCAAGAGACCCAGTACTTC
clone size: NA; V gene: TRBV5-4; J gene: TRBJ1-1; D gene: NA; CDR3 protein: CASSNLFRNTEAFF; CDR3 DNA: TGTGCCAGCAGCAATTTGTTCAGAAACACTGAAGCTTTCTTT
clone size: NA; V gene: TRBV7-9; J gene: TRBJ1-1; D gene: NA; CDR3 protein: CAIDTSEAFF; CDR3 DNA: TGTGCCATAGACACGTCCGAAGCTTTCTTT
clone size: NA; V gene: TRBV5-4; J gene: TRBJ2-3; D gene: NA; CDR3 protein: CAWAFTDTQYF; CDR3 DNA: TGTGCCTGGGCTTTCACAGATACGCAGTATTTT
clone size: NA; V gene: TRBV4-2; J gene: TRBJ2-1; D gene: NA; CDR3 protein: CASSQDRSPSSYNEQFF; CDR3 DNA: TGTGCCAGCAGCCAAGATCGTTCGCCGAGCTCCTACAATGAGCAGTTCTTC
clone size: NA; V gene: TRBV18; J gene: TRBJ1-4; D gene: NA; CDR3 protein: CASSPTRGRREKLFF; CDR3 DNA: TGTGCCAGCTCACCTACAAGGGGTCGTCGGGAAAAACTGTTTTTT
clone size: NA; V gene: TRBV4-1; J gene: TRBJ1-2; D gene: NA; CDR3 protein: CASSQDLKQGYGYTF; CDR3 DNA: TGCGCCAGCAGCCAAGATCTGAAGCAGGGCTATGGCTACACCTTC
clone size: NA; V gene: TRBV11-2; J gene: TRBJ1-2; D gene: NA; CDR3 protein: CASSPYAPRGLLYGYTF; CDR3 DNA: TGTGCCAGCAGCCCCTACGCTCCCCGGGGGTTATTATATGGCTACACCTTC
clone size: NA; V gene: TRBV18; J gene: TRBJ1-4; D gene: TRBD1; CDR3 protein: CASSQPDRVNEKLFF; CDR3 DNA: TGTGCCAGCTCACAACCGGACAGGGTAAATGAAAAACTGTTTTTT
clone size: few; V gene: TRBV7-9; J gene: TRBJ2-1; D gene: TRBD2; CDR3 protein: CASSTTSGGISYNEQFF; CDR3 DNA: TGTGCCAGCAGCACAACTAGCGGGGGAATCTCCTACAATGAGCAGTTCTTC